This T cell receptor (beta chain) was observed in a study of T cell repertoires in cytomegalovirus infection (dated by TCRdb to the late 2010s). Background for the entire study: The peptide stimulations were aimed at well-studied HLA-B-restricted epitopes as well as recently identified HLA-C-restricted CMV epitopes, whose presentation resists viral immunomodulation. Donor HLA type was relevant to the analysis, as public TCR beta signatures indicated carriage of CMV infection together with the matching HLA type.

This sample's treatment or condition label indicates: in vitro stimulation with specific CMV peptide epitopes to enrich CMV-specific T cells. Results the study describes overall, beyond this receptor: Carriers of CMV infection plus the relevant HLA type were discriminated by the cumulative frequency of public TCR beta family members in the study cohort and in an independent roughly 340-donor cohort. The ex vivo response was dominated by HLA-C-restricted CMV-specific TCR beta clonotypes, which also provided the single most frequent clonotype in two of eight donors.

The sequencer was an Illumina HiSeq 1500. The raw public data were reprocessed by TCRdb itself: fastp quality trimming at Q25, MiXCR clonotype calling, in-frame beta chains only. Records with the same CDR3 protein are collapsed into one entry carrying the most frequent genes and DNA. Within this sample are 310,000 or so distinct CDR3 sequences, with 20% to 25% of them counted one time only. The ten largest clones capture 13% of the sample. This clonotype was detected many times. No cognate antigen has been identified for it. There are no base qualities to consult, and no much larger clone falls within one base. The CDR3 spans 14 residues, from the cysteine through the phenylalanine. Only CDR3 DNA remains: 42 bases, in frame from the first base. V lost 2 bases and J lost 4 bases; the stretch between them is 9 bases long. CDR1 and CDR2 are read off the germline V gene as SGHTA and FQGNSA.

The chain is made from TRBV7-2 and TRBJ1-5, and possibly TRBD1, on 6 matching bases. This TCR came from a human donor in good health (CMV status not recorded). Some clones in this sample may be carry-over from other donors' samples. This specimen was cultured PBMCs, taken from culture after CMV antigen stimulation. The CDR3 amino acid sequence is: CASSLRGNNQPQHF. In nucleotides, the sequence is TGTGCCAGCAGCTTAAGGGGGAATAATCAGCCCCAGCATTTT.